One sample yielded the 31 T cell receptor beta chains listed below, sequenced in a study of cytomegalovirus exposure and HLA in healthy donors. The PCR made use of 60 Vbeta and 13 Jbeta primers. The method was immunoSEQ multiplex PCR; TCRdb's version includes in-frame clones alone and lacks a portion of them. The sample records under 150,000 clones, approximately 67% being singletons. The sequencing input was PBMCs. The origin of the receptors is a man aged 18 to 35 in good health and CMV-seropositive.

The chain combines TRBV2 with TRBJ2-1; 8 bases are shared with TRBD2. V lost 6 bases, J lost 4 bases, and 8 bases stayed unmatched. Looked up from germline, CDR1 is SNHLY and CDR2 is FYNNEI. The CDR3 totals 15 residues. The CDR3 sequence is CASRKSGGSYNEQFF. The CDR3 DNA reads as TGTGCCAGCAGAAAAAGCGGGGGTTCGTACAATGAGCAGTTCTTC.

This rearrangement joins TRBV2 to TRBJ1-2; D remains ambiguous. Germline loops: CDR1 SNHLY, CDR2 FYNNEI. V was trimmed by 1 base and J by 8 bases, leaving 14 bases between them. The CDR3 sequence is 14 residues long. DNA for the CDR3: TGTGCCAGCAGTGAAGGAGACCCCAAGCGAGGCTACACCTTC. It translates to CASSEGDPKRGYTF.

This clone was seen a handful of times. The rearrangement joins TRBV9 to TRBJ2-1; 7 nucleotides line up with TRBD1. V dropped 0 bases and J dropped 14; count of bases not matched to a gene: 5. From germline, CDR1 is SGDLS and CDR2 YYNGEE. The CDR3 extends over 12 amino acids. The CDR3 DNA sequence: TGTGCCAGCAGCGTAGTAGGGACAGCGAAGTTCTTC. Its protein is CASSVVGTAKFF.

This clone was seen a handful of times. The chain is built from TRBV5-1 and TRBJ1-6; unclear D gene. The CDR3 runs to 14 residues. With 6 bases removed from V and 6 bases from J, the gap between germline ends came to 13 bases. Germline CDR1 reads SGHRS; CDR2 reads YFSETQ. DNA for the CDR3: TGCGCCAGCAAGACCACGGGGAGTAATTCACCCCTCCACTTT. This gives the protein CASKTTGSNSPLHF.

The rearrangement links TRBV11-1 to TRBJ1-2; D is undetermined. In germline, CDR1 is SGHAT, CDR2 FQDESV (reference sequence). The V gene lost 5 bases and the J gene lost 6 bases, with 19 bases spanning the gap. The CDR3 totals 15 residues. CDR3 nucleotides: TGTGCCAGCAGCAAGGATACACTCGGGAATCATGGCTACACCTTC. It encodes CASSKDTLGNHGYTF.

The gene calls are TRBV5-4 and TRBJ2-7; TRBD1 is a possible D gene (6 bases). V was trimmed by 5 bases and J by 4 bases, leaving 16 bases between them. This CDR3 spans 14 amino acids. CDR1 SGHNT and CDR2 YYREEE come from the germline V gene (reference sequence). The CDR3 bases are TGTGCCAGCAGTTTTTCCAGGGGAGATTACGAGCAGTACTTC. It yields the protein CASSFSRGDYEQYF.

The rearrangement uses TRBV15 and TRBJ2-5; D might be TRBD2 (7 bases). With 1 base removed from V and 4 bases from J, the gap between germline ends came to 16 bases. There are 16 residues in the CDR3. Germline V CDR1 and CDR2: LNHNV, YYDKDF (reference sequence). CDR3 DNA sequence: TGTGCCACCAGCAGAGTCCGGGGGGCCCTACCAGAGACCCAGTACTTC. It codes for CATSRVRGALPETQYF. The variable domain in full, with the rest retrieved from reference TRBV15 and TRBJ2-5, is DAMVIQNPRYQVTQFGKPVTLSCSQTLNHNVMYWYQQKSSQAPKLLFHYYDKDFNNEADTPDNFQSRRPNTSFCFLDIRSPGLGDTAMYLCATSRVRGALPETQYFGPGTRLLVL.

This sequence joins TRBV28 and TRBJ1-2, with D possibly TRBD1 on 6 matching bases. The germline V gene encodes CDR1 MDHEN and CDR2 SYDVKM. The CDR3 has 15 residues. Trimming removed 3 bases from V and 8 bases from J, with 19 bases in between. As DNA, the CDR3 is TGTGCCAGCAGTTTGCCAGGGGAGGGTTTCTTGGGCTACACCTTC. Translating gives CASSLPGEGFLGYTF.

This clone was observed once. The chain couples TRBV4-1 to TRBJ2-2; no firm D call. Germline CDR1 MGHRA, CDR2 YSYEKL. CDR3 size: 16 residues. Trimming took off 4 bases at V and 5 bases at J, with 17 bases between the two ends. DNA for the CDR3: TGCGCCAGCAGCCGACGGCGTCCCGGCGGTACCGGGGAGCTGTTTTTT. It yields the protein CASSRRRPGGTGELFF.

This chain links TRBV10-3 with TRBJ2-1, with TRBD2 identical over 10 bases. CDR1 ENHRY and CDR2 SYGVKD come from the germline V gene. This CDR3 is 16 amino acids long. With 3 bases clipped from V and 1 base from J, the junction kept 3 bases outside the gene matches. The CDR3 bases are TGTGCCATCAGTGATAGCGGGGGGAAATCCTACAATGAGCAGTTCTTC. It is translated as CAISDSGGKSYNEQFF.

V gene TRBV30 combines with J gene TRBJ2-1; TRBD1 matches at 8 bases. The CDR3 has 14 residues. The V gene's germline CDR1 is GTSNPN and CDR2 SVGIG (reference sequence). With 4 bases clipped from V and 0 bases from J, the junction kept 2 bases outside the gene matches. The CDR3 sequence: CAWNTGGSYNEQFF. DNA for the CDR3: TGTGCCTGGAATACAGGGGGCTCCTACAATGAGCAGTTCTTC.

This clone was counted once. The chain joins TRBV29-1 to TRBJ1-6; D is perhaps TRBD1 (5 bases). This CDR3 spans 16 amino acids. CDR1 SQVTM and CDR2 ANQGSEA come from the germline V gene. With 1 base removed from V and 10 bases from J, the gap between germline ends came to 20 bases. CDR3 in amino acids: CSVEAIGGSIGSPLHF. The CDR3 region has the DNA TGCAGCGTTGAAGCAATTGGGGGGTCGATTGGGTCACCCCTCCACTTT.

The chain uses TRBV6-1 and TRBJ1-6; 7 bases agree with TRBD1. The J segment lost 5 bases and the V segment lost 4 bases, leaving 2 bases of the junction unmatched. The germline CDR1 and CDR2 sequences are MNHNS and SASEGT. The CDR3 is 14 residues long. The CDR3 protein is CASSGGTDNSPLHF. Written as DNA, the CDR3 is TGTGCCAGCAGTGGCGGGACAGATAATTCACCCCTCCACTTT.

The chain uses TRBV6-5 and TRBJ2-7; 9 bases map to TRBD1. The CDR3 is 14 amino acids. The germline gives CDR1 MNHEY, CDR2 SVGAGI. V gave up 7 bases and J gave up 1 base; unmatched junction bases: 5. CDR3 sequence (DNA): TGTGCCAGCATACCGGGACAGGGATCCTACGAGCAGTACGTC. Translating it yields CASIPGQGSYEQYV.

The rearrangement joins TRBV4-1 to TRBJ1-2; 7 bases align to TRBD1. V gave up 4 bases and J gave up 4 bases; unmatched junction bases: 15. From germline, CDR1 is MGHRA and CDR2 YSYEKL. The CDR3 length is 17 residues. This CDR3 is CASSPSPGTAFSYGYTF. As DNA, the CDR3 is TGCGCCAGCAGCCCTTCTCCCGGGACAGCTTTTTCCTATGGCTACACCTTC.

The CDR3 coding sequence is TGTGCCAGCAGTGAAAGGGGACAGTATGGCTACACCTTC. This sequence encodes CASSERGQYGYTF. The chain joins TRBV2 to TRBJ1-2, with 7 positions matching TRBD1. Trimming took 2 bases from V and 5 from J; bases not matched to a gene: 2. This CDR3 spans 13 amino acids. Looked up from germline, CDR1 is SNHLY and CDR2 is FYNNEI.

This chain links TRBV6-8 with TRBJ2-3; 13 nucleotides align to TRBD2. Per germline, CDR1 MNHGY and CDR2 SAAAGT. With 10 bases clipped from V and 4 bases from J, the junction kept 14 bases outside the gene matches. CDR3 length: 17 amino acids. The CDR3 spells CANRTSGGPRGPDTQYF. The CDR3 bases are TGTGCCAACAGGACTAGCGGGGGCCCTAGGGGCCCAGATACGCAGTATTTT.

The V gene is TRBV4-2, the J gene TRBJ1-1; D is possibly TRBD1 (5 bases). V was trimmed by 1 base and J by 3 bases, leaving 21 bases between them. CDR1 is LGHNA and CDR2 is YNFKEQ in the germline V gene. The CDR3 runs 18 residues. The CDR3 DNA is TGTGCCAGCAGCCAAGTGGGGGGATTCAGGGAAGGCGACACTGAAGCTTTCTTT. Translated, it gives CASSQVGGFREGDTEAFF.

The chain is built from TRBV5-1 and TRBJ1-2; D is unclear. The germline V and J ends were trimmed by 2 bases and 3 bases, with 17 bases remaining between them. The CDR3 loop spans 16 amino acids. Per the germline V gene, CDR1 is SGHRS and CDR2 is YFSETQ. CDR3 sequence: CASSFGYGLGDYGYTF. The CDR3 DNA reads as TGCGCCAGCAGCTTCGGGTACGGCCTAGGCGACTATGGCTACACCTTC.

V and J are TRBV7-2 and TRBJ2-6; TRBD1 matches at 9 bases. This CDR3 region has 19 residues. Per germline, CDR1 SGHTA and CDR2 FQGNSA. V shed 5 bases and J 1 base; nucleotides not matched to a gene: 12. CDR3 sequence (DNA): TGTGCCAGCAGCCCCGTAGGACAGGGGTTCAGTTCTGGGGCCAACGTCCTGACTTTC. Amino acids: CASSPVGQGFSSGANVLTF.

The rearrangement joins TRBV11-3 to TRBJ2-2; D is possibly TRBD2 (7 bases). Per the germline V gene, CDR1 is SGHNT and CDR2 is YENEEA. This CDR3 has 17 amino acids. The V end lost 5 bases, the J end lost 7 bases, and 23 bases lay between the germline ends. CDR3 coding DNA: TGTGCCAGCAGCCCCACCTTGGTACAGGGAGGGGGCGGGGAGCTGTTTTTT. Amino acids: CASSPTLVQGGGGELFF.

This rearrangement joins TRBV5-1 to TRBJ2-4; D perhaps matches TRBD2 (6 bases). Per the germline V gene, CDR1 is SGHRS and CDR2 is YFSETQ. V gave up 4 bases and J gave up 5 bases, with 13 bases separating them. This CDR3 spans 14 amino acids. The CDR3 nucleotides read TGCGCCAGCAGCCCAGGCGGGGCCCAAAACATTCAGTACTTC. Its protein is CASSPGGAQNIQYF.

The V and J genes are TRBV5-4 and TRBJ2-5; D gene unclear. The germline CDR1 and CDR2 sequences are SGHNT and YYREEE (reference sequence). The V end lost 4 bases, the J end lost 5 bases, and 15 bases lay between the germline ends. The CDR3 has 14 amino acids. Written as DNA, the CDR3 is TGTGCCAGCAGCCCAATAGATACGAGGGAGACCCAGTACTTC. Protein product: CASSPIDTRETQYF.

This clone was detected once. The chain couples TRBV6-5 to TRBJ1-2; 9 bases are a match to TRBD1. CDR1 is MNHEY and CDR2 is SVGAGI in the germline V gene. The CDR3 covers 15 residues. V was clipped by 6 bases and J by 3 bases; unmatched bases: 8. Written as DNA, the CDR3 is TGTGCCAGCAGCCAAACAGGGGGCAATGACTATGGCTACACCTTC. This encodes CASSQTGGNDYGYTF.

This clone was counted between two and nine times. The CDR3: CASSLYQTQETQYF. In nucleotides, the CDR3 is TGTGCCAGCAGCTTATATCAGACACAAGAGACCCAGTACTTC. The genes are TRBV7-9 and TRBJ2-5; D ambiguous. This CDR3 has 14 residues. The germline gives CDR1 SEHNR, CDR2 FQNEAQ (reference sequence). The V end was cut by 2 bases, the J end by 2 bases, with 9 bases between.

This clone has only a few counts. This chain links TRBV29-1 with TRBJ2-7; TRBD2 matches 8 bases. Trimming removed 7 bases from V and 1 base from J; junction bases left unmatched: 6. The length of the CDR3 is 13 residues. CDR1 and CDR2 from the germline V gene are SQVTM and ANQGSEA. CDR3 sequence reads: CSAGGPPSYEQYF. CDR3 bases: TGCAGCGCGGGGGGGCCCCCTTCCTACGAGCAGTACTTC.

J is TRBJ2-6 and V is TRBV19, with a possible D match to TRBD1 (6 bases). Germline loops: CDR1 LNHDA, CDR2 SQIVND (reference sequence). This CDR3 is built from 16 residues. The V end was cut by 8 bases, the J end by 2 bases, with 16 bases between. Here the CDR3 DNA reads TGTGCCAGTGTGTCCAGGGGTGAGCCTGGGGCCAACGTCCTGACTTTC. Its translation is CASVSRGEPGANVLTF.

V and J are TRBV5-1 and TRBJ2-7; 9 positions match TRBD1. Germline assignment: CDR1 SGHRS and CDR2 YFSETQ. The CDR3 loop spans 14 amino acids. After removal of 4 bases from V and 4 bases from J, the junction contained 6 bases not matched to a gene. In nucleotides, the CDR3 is TGCGCCAGCAGCCCTACAGGGGGCGATTACGAGCAGTACGTC. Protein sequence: CASSPTGGDYEQYV.

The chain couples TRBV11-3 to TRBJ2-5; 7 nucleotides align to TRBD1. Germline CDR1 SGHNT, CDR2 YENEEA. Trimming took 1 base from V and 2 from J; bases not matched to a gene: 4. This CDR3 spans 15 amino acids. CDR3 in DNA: TGTGCCAGCAGCTTAGTGGACAGGCTACAAGAGACCCAGTACTTC. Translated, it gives CASSLVDRLQETQYF.

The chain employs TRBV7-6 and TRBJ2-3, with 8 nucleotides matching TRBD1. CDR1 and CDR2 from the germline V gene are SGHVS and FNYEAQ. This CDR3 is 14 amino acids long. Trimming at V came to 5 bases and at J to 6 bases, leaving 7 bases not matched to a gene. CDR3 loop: CASSVRQGLDTQYF. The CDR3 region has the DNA TGTGCCAGCAGCGTAAGACAGGGGTTGGATACGCAGTATTTT.

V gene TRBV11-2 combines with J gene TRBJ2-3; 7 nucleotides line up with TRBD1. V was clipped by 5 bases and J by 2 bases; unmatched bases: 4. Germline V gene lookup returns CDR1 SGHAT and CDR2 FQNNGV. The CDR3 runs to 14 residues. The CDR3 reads CASSRTGSTDTQYF. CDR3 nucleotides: TGTGCCAGCAGCCGGACAGGTTCCACAGATACGCAGTATTTT.